This record concerns one T cell receptor beta chain sequence. The source of the sample is a study of blood T cell repertoires in COVID-19. Sequenced by immunoSEQ multiplex PCR; TCRdb stores in-frame clones only, minus some. The sample lists about 290,000 clones, 89% seen once, with 1.7% in the top ten. CDR1 SEHNR and CDR2 FQNEAQ come from the germline V gene (reference sequence). The ends were cut back, 5 bases at V and 4 bases at J, with 11 bases in the middle. This CDR3 is 14 amino acids long. Living in 24 US areas, the participants were between 18 and 89 years of age. The source material was PBMCs or T cells enriched from blood (not recorded which). The sequence came from a woman aged 40 to 50 who had recovered from COVID-19. This chain uses TRBV7-9 with TRBJ1-4; a possible D gene is TRBD1 (5 bases). The CDR3: CASSPWGGNEKLFF. The CDR3 region has the DNA TGTGCCAGCAGCCCGTGGGGGGGTAATGAAAAACTGTTTTTT.